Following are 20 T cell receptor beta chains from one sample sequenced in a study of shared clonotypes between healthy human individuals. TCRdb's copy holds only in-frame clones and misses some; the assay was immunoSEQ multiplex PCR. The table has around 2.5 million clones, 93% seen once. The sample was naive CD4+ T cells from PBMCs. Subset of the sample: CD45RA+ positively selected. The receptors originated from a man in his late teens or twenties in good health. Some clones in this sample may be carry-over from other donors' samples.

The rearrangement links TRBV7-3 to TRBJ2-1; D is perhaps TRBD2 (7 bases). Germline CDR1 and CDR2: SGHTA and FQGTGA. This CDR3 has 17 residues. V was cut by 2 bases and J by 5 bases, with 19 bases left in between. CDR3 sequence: CASSLGGSREGDNEQFF. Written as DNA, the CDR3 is TGTGCCAGCAGCTTAGGCGGGAGCAGGGAGGGGGACAATGAGCAGTTCTTC.

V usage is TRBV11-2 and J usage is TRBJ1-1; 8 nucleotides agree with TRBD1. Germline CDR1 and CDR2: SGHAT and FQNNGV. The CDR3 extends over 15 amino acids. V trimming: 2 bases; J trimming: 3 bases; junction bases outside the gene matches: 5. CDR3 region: CASSLSYRGYTEAFF. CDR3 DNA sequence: TGTGCCAGCAGCTTATCTTACAGGGGGTACACTGAAGCTTTCTTT.

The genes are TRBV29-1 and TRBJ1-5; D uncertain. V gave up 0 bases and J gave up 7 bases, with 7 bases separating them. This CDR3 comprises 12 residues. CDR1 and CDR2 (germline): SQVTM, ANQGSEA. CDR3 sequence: CSVEDKGQPQHF. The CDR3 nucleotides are TGCAGCGTTGAAGACAAGGGACAGCCCCAGCATTTT. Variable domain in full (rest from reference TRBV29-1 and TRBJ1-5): SAVISQKPSRDICQRGTSLTIQCQVDSQVTMMFWYRQQPGQSLTLIATANQGSEATYESGFVIDKFPISRPNLTFSTLTVSNMSPEDSSIYLCSVEDKGQPQHFGDGTRLSIL.

In nucleotides, the CDR3 is TGTGCCAGCAGCTTAGGGGGGACAGGCGCCTACGAGCAGTACTTC. Translating it yields CASSLGGTGAYEQYF. The rearrangement uses TRBV7-9 and TRBJ2-7; 8 nucleotides align to TRBD1. This CDR3 has 15 amino acids. After removal of 1 base from V and 2 bases from J, the junction contained 4 bases not matched to a gene. Germline V gene sequence: CDR1 SEHNR, CDR2 FQNEAQ (reference sequence).

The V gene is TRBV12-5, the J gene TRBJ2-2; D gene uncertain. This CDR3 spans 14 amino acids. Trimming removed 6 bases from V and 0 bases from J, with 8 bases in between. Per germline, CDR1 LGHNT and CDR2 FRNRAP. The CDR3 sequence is CASGQTSNTGELFF. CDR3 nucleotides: TGTGCTAGTGGACAAACTTCGAACACCGGGGAGCTGTTTTTT.

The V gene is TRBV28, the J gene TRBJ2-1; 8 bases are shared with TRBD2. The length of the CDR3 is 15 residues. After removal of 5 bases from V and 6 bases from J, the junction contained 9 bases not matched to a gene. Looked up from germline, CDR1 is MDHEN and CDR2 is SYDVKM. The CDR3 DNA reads TGTGCCAGCAGTCCCAAGCGGGGGCTAGGCAATGAGCAGTTCTTC. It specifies CASSPKRGLGNEQFF.

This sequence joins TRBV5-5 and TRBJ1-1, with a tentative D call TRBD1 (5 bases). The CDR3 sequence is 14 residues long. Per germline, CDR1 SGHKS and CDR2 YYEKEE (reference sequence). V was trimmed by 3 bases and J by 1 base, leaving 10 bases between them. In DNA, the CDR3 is TGTGCCAGCAGCTACCCAGGGAAGAACACTGAAGCTTTCTTT. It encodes CASSYPGKNTEAFF.

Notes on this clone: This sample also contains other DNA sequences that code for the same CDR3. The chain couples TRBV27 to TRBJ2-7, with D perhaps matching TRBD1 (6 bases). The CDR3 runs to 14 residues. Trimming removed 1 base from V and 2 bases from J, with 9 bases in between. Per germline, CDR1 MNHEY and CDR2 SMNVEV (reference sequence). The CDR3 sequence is CASSLLGGPYEQYF. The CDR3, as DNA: TGTGCCAGCAGTTTATTAGGGGGACCCTACGAGCAGTACTTC.

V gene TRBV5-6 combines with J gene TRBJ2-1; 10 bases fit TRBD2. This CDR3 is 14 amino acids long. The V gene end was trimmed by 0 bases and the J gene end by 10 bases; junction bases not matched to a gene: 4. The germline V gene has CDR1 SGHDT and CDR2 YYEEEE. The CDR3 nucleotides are TGTGCCAGCAGCTTGGAGGCTAGCGGGAGCGAGCAGTTCTTC. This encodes CASSLEASGSEQFF.

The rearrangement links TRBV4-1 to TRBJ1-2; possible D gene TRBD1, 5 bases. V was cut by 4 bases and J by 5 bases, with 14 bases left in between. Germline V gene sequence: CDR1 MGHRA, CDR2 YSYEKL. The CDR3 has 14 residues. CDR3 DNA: TGCGCCAGCAGCCGTACCGGGACGCAGTATGGCTACACCTTC. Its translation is CASSRTGTQYGYTF.

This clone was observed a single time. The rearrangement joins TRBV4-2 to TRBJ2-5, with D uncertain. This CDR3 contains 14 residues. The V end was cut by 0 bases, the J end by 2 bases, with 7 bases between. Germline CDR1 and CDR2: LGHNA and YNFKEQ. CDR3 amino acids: CASSQEAPQETQYF. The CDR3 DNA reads TGTGCCAGCAGCCAAGAAGCTCCACAAGAGACCCAGTACTTC.

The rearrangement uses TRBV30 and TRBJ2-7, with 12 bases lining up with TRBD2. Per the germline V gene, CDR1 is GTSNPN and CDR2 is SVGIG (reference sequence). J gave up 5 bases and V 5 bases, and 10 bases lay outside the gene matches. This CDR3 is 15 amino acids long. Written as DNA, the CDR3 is TGTGCCTGGGGGACTAGCGGGCTACCCCGGGACGAGCAGTACTTC. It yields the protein CAWGTSGLPRDEQYF. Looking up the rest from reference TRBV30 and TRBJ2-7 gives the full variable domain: SQTIHQWPATLVQPVGSPLSLECTVEGTSNPNLYWYRQAAGRGLQLLFYSVGIGQISSEVPQNLSASRPQDRQFILSSKKLLLSDSGFYLCAWGTSGLPRDEQYFGPGTRLTVT.

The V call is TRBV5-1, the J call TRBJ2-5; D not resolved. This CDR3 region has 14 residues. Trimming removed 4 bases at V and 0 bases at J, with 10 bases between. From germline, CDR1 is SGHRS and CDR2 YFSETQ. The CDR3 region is CASSGSAYQETQYF. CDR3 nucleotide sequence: TGCGCCAGCAGCGGCTCAGCGTACCAAGAGACCCAGTACTTC.

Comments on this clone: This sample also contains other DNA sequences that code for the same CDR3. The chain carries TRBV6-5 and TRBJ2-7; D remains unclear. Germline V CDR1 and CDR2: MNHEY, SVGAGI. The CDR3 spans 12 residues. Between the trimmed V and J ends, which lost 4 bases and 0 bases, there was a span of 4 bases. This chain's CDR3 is CASSSPSYEQYF. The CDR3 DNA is TGTGCCAGCAGTTCGCCCTCCTACGAGCAGTACTTC.

This CDR3 is CASRALAGGTDTQYF. For the CDR3, the DNA is TGTGCCAGCAGGGCCTTAGCGGGGGGCACAGATACGCAGTATTTT. The chain couples TRBV6-1 to TRBJ2-3, with TRBD2 matching over 9 bases. With V trimmed by 6 bases and J by 1 base, 5 bases remained unmatched. The CDR3 loop spans 15 amino acids. Germline CDR1 MNHNS, CDR2 SASEGT.

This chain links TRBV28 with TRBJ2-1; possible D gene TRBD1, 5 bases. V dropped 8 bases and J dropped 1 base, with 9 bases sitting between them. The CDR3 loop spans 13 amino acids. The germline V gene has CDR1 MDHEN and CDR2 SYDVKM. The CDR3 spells CASLDSSYNEQFF. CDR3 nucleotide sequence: TGTGCCAGCCTTGACAGTTCCTACAATGAGCAGTTCTTC.

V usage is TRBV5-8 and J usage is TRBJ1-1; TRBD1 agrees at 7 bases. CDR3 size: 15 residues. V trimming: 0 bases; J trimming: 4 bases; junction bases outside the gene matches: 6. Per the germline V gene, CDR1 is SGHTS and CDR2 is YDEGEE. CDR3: CASSLAFRGTTEAFF. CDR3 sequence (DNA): TGTGCCAGCAGCTTGGCCTTCAGGGGGACCACTGAAGCTTTCTTT.

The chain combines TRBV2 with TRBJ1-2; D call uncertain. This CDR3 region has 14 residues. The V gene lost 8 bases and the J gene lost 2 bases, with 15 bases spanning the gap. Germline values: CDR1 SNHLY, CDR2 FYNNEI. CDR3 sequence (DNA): TGTGCCAGCCGGCCACAAACTGCAAACTATGGCTACACCTTC. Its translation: CASRPQTANYGYTF. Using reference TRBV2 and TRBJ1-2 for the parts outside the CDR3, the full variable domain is EPEVTQTPSHQVTQMGQEVILRCVPISNHLYFYWYRQILGQKVEFLVSFYNNEISEKSEIFDDQFSVERPDGSNFTLKIRSTKLEDSAMYFCASRPQTANYGYTFGSGTRLTVV.

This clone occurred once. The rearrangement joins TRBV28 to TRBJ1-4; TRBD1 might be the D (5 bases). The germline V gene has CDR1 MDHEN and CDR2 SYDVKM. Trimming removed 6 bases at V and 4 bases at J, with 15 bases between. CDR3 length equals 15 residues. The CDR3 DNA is TGTGCCAGCAGAGAAAGGGGAACGTATAATGAAAAACTGTTTTTT. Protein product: CASRERGTYNEKLFF.

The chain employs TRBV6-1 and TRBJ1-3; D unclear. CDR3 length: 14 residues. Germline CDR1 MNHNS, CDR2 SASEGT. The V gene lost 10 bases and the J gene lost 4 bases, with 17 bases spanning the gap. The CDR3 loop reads CATLTPGGGNTIYF. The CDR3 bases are TGTGCCACTCTTACACCCGGAGGGGGAAACACCATATATTTT.